This T cell receptor beta chain was documented in a study of blood T cell repertoires in COVID-19. Across the whole study: Both acute and convalescent COVID-19 samples were obtained from the United States, Italy and Spain. T cells, B-cell-depleted T cells, or PBMCs provided the cDNA or gDNA that served as material.

This CDR3 has 14 residues. Germline V gene sequence: CDR1 KGHSH, CDR2 LQKENI. The V segment lost 5 bases and the J segment 4 bases; nucleotides outside the gene matches: 0. Original handling: Estimation of nucleated cell counts relied on the amplification of reference gene primers. Clones were read by immunoSEQ multiplex PCR, and TCRdb kept only the in-frame ones, dropping some. The DNA gave D and trimming, while V, J and clone size come from that table. This sample has around 250,000 clones, with 75% to 90% found just once. The sample taken for sequencing was peripheral blood. The TCR was taken from a woman aged 40 to 55 who had recovered from COVID-19. The gene calls are TRBV18 and TRBJ2-1; 12 bases are shared with TRBD2. CDR3 amino acids: CASSGLAGYNEQFF. The CDR3 DNA reads as TGTGCCAGCTCAGGACTAGCGGGATACAATGAGCAGTTCTTC.